These T cell receptor beta chains were read from a single sample in a study of cytomegalovirus exposure and HLA in healthy donors. Measured with immunoSEQ multiplex PCR; TCRdb has only the in-frame clones, and not every one. The sample holds under 100,000 clones; around 77% are singletons and the top ten take 2.5% to 4%. Sequences were obtained from PBMCs. The receptors come from a man aged 50 or older in good health and CMV-seronegative. The CDR3 runs from the conserved cysteine through the conserved F or W. The order of the fields is V gene, J gene, clone size, D gene, CDR3 DNA, CDR3 protein. A D gene is named only where the DNA matches it firmly. Clone size is not always given. Where it is, it says once, few, many or a class for expanded clones.

TRBV6-5	TRBJ1-4	NA	TRBD1	TGTGCCAGCAGCAGGGGGTGGACTAATGAAAAACTGTTTTTT	CASSRGWTNEKLFF
TRBV6-5	TRBJ1-3	many	NA	TGTGCCAGAGAGACGGCGGTCTCTGGAAACACCATATATTTT	CARETAVSGNTIYF
TRBV7-9	TRBJ1-1	once	NA	TGTGCCAGCAGCCCAGCGACCGGACGGGGTTCGAACACTGAAGCTTTCTTT	CASSPATGRGSNTEAFF
TRBV5-4	TRBJ2-2	NA	NA	TGTGCCAGCAGCTTACAACAGAGAACCGGGGAGCTGTTTTTT	CASSLQQRTGELFF
TRBV2	TRBJ2-5	NA	TRBD1	TGTGCCAGCAGGATCGGACAGGGGGAGGTAGAGACCCAGTACTTC	CASRIGQGEVETQYF
TRBV5-5	TRBJ2-7	NA	TRBD1	TGTGCCAGCAGCTTGGCCGGGACAGGGCCCTACGAGCAGTACTTC	CASSLAGTGPYEQYF
TRBV6-1	TRBJ1-5	few	NA	TGTGCCAGCATGACTAGGACACATAGCAATCAGCCCCAGCATTTT	CASMTRTHSNQPQHF
TRBV2	TRBJ1-1	NA	TRBD1	TGTGCCAGCAGTGAAGTACAGGGGCGGAACACTGAAGCTTTCTTT	CASSEVQGRNTEAFF
TRBV9	TRBJ2-7	NA	TRBD1	TGTGCCAGCAGCGTAGGAGGGACAGGGACCTACGAGCAGTACTTC	CASSVGGTGTYEQYF
TRBV30	TRBJ2-3	NA	NA	TGTGCCTGGAGTACGTCGATAGCAGATACGCAGTATTTT	CAWSTSIADTQYF
TRBV19	TRBJ2-7	NA	TRBD1	TGTGCCAGTAGTTCGATAGGACAGGGAAGCGAGCAGTACTTC	CASSSIGQGSEQYF
TRBV5-1	TRBJ2-3	NA	TRBD2	TGCGCCAGCAGCATTACACTAGCGGGGGGGCAAGATACGCAGTATTTT	CASSITLAGGQDTQYF
TRBV19	TRBJ1-1	NA	TRBD1	TGTGCCAGTACCGACAGGGGGCGGACTGAAGCTTTCTTT	CASTDRGRTEAFF
TRBV5-1	TRBJ2-3	NA	TRBD2	TGCGCCAGCAGCTTGGTCTCCGGCGGGGGGGCCAAAGATACGCAGTATTTT	CASSLVSGGGAKDTQYF
TRBV10-2	TRBJ2-7	NA	TRBD2	TGCGCCAGCAGTGATATCGGGGGGGGATCCTCCTACGAGCAGTACTTC	CASSDIGGGSSYEQYF
TRBV6-6	TRBJ2-2	few	NA	TGTGCCAGCAGCCCCAACCCGGGGTACACCGGGGAGCTGTTTTTT	CASSPNPGYTGELFF
TRBV7-2	TRBJ2-2	NA	NA	TGTGCCAGCAGTGCATCGGGGAAGCTGTTTTTT	CASSASGKLFF
TRBV5-6	TRBJ2-2	few	NA	TGTGCCAGCAGCCGCCAGGGGATGGGCGGGGAGCTGTTTTTT	CASSRQGMGGELFF
TRBV5-4	TRBJ2-2	few	NA	TGTGCCAGCAGCCCGACAGGTTATCGGGAGCTGTTTTTT	CASSPTGYRELFF
TRBV6-6	TRBJ2-3	once	TRBD1	TGTGCCAGCAGAGTTCCTAGGACAGGGGGAGATACGCAGTATTTT	CASRVPRTGGDTQYF
TRBV7-2	TRBJ1-4	NA	TRBD1	TGTGCCAGCAGCTTAGGGGGACAGGGCAATGAAAAACTGTTTTTT	CASSLGGQGNEKLFF
TRBV6-5	TRBJ1-1	NA	NA	TGTGCCAGCAGTTACCAGACTAACACTGAAGCTTTCTTT	CASSYQTNTEAFF
TRBV5-1	TRBJ2-7	once	TRBD1	TGCGCCAGCACCCTGGTTCAGGGGGCGTACGAGCAGTACTTC	CASTLVQGAYEQYF
TRBV7-8	TRBJ2-7	few	NA	TGTGCCAGCAGCTCCGGGGAGGCGGGGACGACCTACGAGCAGTACTTC	CASSSGEAGTTYEQYF
TRBV4-2	TRBJ1-5	few	NA	TGTGCCAGCAGCCAGGCCGGGGAGCAGCCCCAGCATTTT	CASSQAGEQPQHF
TRBV13	TRBJ2-6	NA	NA	TGTGCCAGCAAAGTTGGCCTCTCTGGGGCCAACGTCCTGACTTTC	CASKVGLSGANVLTF
TRBV19	TRBJ1-2	NA	NA	TGTGCCAGTAGCAGGCAGACGCAAGGAGGCTACACCTTC	CASSRQTQGGYTF
TRBV2	TRBJ2-1	NA	TRBD2	TGTGCCAGCAGGGGAGGTAGCGGGGGAAACAATGAGCAGTTCTTC	CASRGGSGGNNEQFF
TRBV25-1	TRBJ1-5	NA	TRBD1	TGTGCCAGCAGCCACAGGGGGCAAGGAGGGCCCCAGCATTTT	CASSHRGQGGPQHF
TRBV19	TRBJ2-5	NA	TRBD1	TGTGCCAGTTCAGGGACAGGGGGGGAGACCCAGTACTTC	CASSGTGGETQYF
TRBV15	TRBJ2-7	once	NA	TGTGCCACCAGCAGTGCCTCCTTCAGGGATAACGAGCAGTACTTC	CATSSASFRDNEQYF
TRBV2	TRBJ2-1	NA	NA	TGTGCCAGTAGAAAGGGGGGGCAGCTCTTAGATGAGCAGTTCTTC	CASRKGGQLLDEQFF
TRBV25-1	TRBJ2-5	NA	TRBD1	TGTGCCAGCAGGACGGGACAGCATGAGACCCAGTACTTC	CASRTGQHETQYF
TRBV15	TRBJ1-1	NA	NA	TGTGCCACCAGCAGAGATCAACAGGAAGCTTTCTTT	CATSRDQQEAFF
TRBV19	TRBJ1-1	NA	NA	TGTGCCAGTAGTATTTGGGGCGGCACTGAAGCTTTCTTT	CASSIWGGTEAFF
TRBV19	TRBJ2-3	NA	TRBD2	TGTGCCAGTGAAGGCGGGGGAAGCACAGATACGCAGTATTTT	CASEGGGSTDTQYF
TRBV5-1	TRBJ2-7	few	TRBD2	TGCGCCAGCAGCTTAACCCTAGCGGGGGAGCAGTACTTC	CASSLTLAGEQYF
TRBV6-5	TRBJ1-2	NA	NA	TGTGCCAGCAGTTTACAGCTACCGGGGGGCTACACCTTC	CASSLQLPGGYTF
TRBV5-1	TRBJ2-1	few	TRBD1	TGCGCCAGCAGCTTGAGGACAGGACCCAATGAGCAGTTCTTC	CASSLRTGPNEQFF
TRBV4-2	TRBJ2-4	NA	TRBD2	TGTGCCAGCAGCCAAGTTGGGCTAGCGGGGGAACTAGCCAAAAACATTCAGTACTTC	CASSQVGLAGELAKNIQYF
TRBV7-2	TRBJ1-4	NA	NA	TGTGCCAGCAGCTTAGGCGGGGGTACAGCTAATGAAAAACTGTTTTTT	CASSLGGGTANEKLFF
TRBV7-2	TRBJ2-2	NA	TRBD2	TGTGCCAGCAGCTTAGCTCAGCGGGGGGGCCGGAGCACCGGGGAGCTGTTTTTT	CASSLAQRGGRSTGELFF
TRBV5-1	TRBJ2-1	once	TRBD1	TGCGCCAGCAGCCCGGGACAGGGGGGGTGGGGGTTCTTC	CASSPGQGGWGFF
TRBV7-2	TRBJ2-7	NA	NA	TGTGCCAGCAGCAGAATACCGGGAACTGACTCCTACGAGCAGTACTTC	CASSRIPGTDSYEQYF
TRBV7-8	TRBJ2-3	NA	NA	TGTGCCAGCAGCTTAGTAGAAGGGTCCCACAGGGACCCGGCAGATACGCAGTATTTT	CASSLVEGSHRDPADTQYF
TRBV5-1	TRBJ1-5	few	NA	TGCGCCAGCAGCTTGGACTCGCCCGTTGACAGCCAGCATTTT	CASSLDSPVDSQHF
TRBV2	TRBJ2-5	NA	NA	TGTGCCAGCAGTGAACAGGGAAGGGGAAAAGAGACCCAGTACTTC	CASSEQGRGKETQYF
TRBV30	TRBJ1-6	NA	TRBD1	TGTGCCTGGAGTGTCAACAGGGGGGGGTCACCCCTCCACTTT	CAWSVNRGGSPLHF
TRBV5-1	TRBJ2-5	NA	TRBD2	TGCGCCAGCAGCTTGACTAACGGGGGGCAAGAGACCCAGTACTTC	CASSLTNGGQETQYF
TRBV7-9	TRBJ1-6	NA	NA	TGTGCCAGCACCCCCTCCGATGGGCCCAATTCACCCCTCCACTTT	CASTPSDGPNSPLHF